Below, 13 T cell receptor beta chains from the same sample are listed, as sequenced in a study of T cells after yellow fever vaccination. MiXCR, run by TCRdb on the 5' RACE reads, gives a single entry per CDR3 protein. The sample lists 600,000 to 750,000 distinct CDR3 sequences; more than 9% were seen once. The source was PBMCs, collected on the day of the yellow fever booster vaccination. These receptors originate from a man aged 25-40 years who received the YFV17D yellow fever vaccine.

The chain employs TRBV7-2 and TRBJ2-3; 9 bases map to TRBD2. V lost 5 bases and J lost 11; bases outside the gene matches: 8. Germline assignment: CDR1 SGHTA and CDR2 FQGNSA. The CDR3 runs 13 residues. The CDR3 bases are TGTGCCAGCAGCCGACTAGCGGTTAACATGCAGTATTTT. It specifies CASSRLAVNMQYF.

This clonotype was seen a handful of times. The V call is TRBV6-2 or TRBV6-3, the J call TRBJ2-3, with D perhaps TRBD2 (6 bases). CDR3 length: 16 amino acids. V lost 6 bases to trimming and J lost 2 bases, with 18 bases between them. The germline CDR1 and CDR2 sequences are MNHEY and SVGEGT. The CDR3 DNA reads TGTGCCAGCAGGAATCTAGCGCCTTCACTCACAGATACGCAGTATTTT. This encodes CASRNLAPSLTDTQYF.

This clonotype was seen a handful of times. This rearrangement joins TRBV11-2 to TRBJ2-7; the match to TRBD2 covers 8 bases. CDR3 size: 14 residues. The V gene end was trimmed by 5 bases and the J gene end by 6 bases; junction bases not matched to a gene: 9. Germline CDR1 is SGHAT and CDR2 is FQNNGV. CDR3 loop: CASSPRRGDLEQYF. The CDR3 region has the DNA TGTGCCAGCAGCCCTAGGCGGGGGGATCTCGAGCAGTACTTC.

Notes on this clonotype: Its ends do not fully match the called genes, so a read error is possible. The chain has TRBV10-2 and TRBJ2-1; 7 bases map to TRBD2. The CDR3 spans 14 residues. The germline gives CDR1 WSHSY, CDR2 SAAADI. The CDR3 spells CASRDTDWGSGPVF. The CDR3 region has the DNA TGCGCCAGCAGGGACACGGACTGGGGTAGCGGGCCAGTCTTC.

The table lists this clonotype with many counts. The chain has TRBV12-3 or TRBV12-4 and TRBJ2-7; either TRBD1 or TRBD2 may supply D (5 bases each). CDR3 length: 14 residues. Trimming pared 1 base from V and 3 bases from J, leaving 10 bases between. The DNA of the CDR3 is TGTGCCAGCAGTTTAGGGGGACGGGGCTACGAGCAGTACTTC. Residues: CASSLGGRGYEQYF.

Only a few counts were recorded for this clonotype. This chain uses TRBV18 with TRBJ2-1, with 8 bases aligning to TRBD1. J was trimmed by 3 bases and V by 1 base; bases with no gene match: 8. Germline-derived CDR1 and CDR2 are KGHSH and LQKENI. The CDR3 has 17 residues. CDR3 amino acids: CASSPLMVTGGYNEQFF. In DNA form, the CDR3 reads TGTGCCAGCTCACCACTCATGGTCACAGGGGGCTACAATGAGCAGTTCTTC.

This clonotype was detected a few times. V usage is TRBV7-2 and J usage is TRBJ2-3, with D perhaps matching TRBD1 or TRBD2 (5 bases each). V dropped 2 bases and J dropped 2 bases, with 11 bases sitting between them. The CDR3 runs to 15 residues. CDR1 and CDR2 from the germline V gene are SGHTA and FQGNSA. This chain's CDR3 is CASSLKGPHTDTQYF. CDR3 sequence (DNA): TGTGCCAGCAGCTTAAAGGGACCCCACACAGATACGCAGTATTTT.

This clonotype was seen only a few times. The gene calls are TRBV7-8 and TRBJ1-5; D is perhaps TRBD1 (5 bases). CDR1 and CDR2 (germline): SGHVS, FQNEAQ. V lost 5 bases to trimming and J lost 0 bases, with 20 bases between them. The CDR3 is 18 residues long. The DNA of the CDR3 is TGTGCCAGCAGCCAGTCGTCCCTCACAGGTTATAGCAATCAGCCCCAGCATTTT. It yields the protein CASSQSSLTGYSNQPQHF. Full variable domain (rest looked up from reference TRBV7-8 and TRBJ1-5): GAGVSQSPRYKVAKRGQDVALRCDPISGHVSLFWYQQALGQGPEFLTYFQNEAQLDKSGLPSDRFFAERPEGSVSTLKIQRTQQEDSAVYLCASSQSSLTGYSNQPQHFGDGTRLSIL.

The sample holds a few counts of this clonotype. The chain combines TRBV7-6 with TRBJ2-7; D perhaps matches TRBD1 (6 bases). CDR1 and CDR2 (germline): SGHVS, FNYEAQ. V dropped 5 bases and J dropped 1 base, with 15 bases sitting between them. CDR3 length: 15 amino acids. The chain's CDR3 is CASSHAGGRSYEQYF. In DNA, the CDR3 is TGTGCCAGCAGCCACGCTGGGGGCAGGTCCTACGAGCAGTACTTC.

This clonotype has only a few counts. The chain links TRBV29-1 to TRBJ2-7; the D call may be TRBD1 or TRBD2 (5 bases each). The CDR3 runs to 14 residues. V was cut by 6 bases and J by 3 bases, with 18 bases left in between. CDR1 and CDR2 (germline): SQVTM, ANQGSEA. The CDR3 region is CSVTGTPNRYEQYF. In DNA, the CDR3 is TGCAGCGTCACCGGGACCCCTAATCGCTACGAGCAGTACTTC.

This chain connects TRBV20-1 to TRBJ2-7, with D perhaps being TRBD1 or TRBD2 (7 bases each). Germline V CDR1 and CDR2: DFQATT, SNEGSKA (reference sequence). V lost 5 bases, J lost 3 bases, and 20 bases lay in between. The CDR3 length is 15 residues. In DNA, the CDR3 is TGCAGTGCTTTGGACGTGGGACAGCGGGACTACGAGCAGTACTTC. Translation: CSALDVGQRDYEQYF.

The chain couples TRBV5-1 to TRBJ1-6; TRBD1 aligns across 8 bases. The J segment lost 5 bases and the V segment lost 5 bases, leaving 9 bases of the junction unmatched. The CDR3 spans 16 residues. Germline V gene lookup returns CDR1 SGHRS and CDR2 YFSETQ. CDR3 sequence: CASRTAGTGNNSPLHF. The CDR3 nucleotides read TGCGCCAGCAGGACCGCCGGGACAGGAAATAATTCACCCCTCCACTTT.

The chain couples TRBV6-1 to TRBJ1-2; perhaps TRBD1 as D (6 bases). The CDR3 runs to 16 residues. V was clipped by 5 bases and J by 7 bases, with 23 bases between them. Germline V CDR1 and CDR2: MNHNS, SASEGT. DNA for the CDR3: TGTGCCAGCAGTCCAAAAAGTTTTTCGTCGGGGGCTGGCTACACCTTC. Translating gives CASSPKSFSSGAGYTF.